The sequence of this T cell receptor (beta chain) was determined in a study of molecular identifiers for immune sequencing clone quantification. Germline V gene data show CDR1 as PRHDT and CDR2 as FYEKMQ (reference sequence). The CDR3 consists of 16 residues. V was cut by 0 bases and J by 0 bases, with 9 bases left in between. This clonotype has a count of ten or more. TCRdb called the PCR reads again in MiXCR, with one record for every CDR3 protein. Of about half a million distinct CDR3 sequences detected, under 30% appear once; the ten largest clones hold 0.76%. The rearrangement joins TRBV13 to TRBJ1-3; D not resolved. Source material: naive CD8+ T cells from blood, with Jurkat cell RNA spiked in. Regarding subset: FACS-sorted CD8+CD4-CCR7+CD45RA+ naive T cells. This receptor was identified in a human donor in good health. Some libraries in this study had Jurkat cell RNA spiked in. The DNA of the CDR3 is TGTGCCAGCAGCTTAGGGGCCACACTCTCTGGAAACACCATATATTTT. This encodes CASSLGATLSGNTIYF. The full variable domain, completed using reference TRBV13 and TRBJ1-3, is AAGVIQSPRHLIKEKRETATLKCYPIPRHDTVYWYQQGPGQDPQFLISFYEKMQSDKGSIPDRFSAQQFSDYHSELNMSSLELGDSALYFCASSLGATLSGNTIYFGEGSWLTVV.